This T cell receptor (beta chain) was captured by sequencing in a study of CD8+ T cells in alopecia areata. Study context: Treated patients received severity scores based on the percentage of scalp area affected. Whole-study findings and limits: Scalp sample data also include resident alphabeta T cells from normal skin. Lesional scalp displayed greater clonality than normal scalp, most notably in alopecia totalis/universalis.

As to treatment: oral pan-JAK inhibitor, 5-10 mg twice daily. Sequencing used cDNA as its template, made by extracting RNA and reverse transcribing it. Assay: immunoSEQ multiplex PCR; the TCRdb copy retains only in-frame clones and omits some. The sample has around 200,000 clones, roughly 64% seen once. The CDR3 is 11 amino acids. CDR1 is SQVTM, CDR2 ANQGSEA, per germline. V was clipped by 7 bases and J by 5 bases, with 11 bases between them. As concerns this clone: The target antigen is unknown.

The source of this sequence is a human donor with alopecia areata. The chain carries TRBV29-1 and TRBJ2-5; possible D gene TRBD2, 5 bases. This sample comprised CD4+ T cells sorted from blood, obtained at week 4, from a patient treated with tofacitinib. The CDR3 loop is CSEQPGETQYF. CDR3 sequence (DNA): TGCAGCGAGCAGCCGGGGGAGACCCAGTACTTC.